The subject of this entry is one T cell receptor beta chain. This may arise from a read error, as a much more abundant clone is one base away. TCR beta CDR3 sequences were amplified from RNA transcripts. In the first-round RT-PCR of the TCR CDR3, the HTBI primer set was used. From the multiplex PCR reads, TCRdb called clonotypes with MiXCR, one entry per CDR3 protein. In the table there are a few hundred thousand distinct CDR3 sequences, roughly 20% of which are singletons. The germline CDR1 and CDR2 sequences are SEHNR and FQNEAQ (reference sequence). CDR3 length: 13 residues. Trimming removed 1 base at V and 6 bases at J, with 7 bases between. This sample is part of a study of T cells in Graves' hyperthyroidism and ophthalmopathy.

The rearrangement joins TRBV7-9 to TRBJ1-5, with D hard to call. The receptor was derived from a man aged 18 to 35 with Graves' hyperthyroidism. Sequenced input: blood. The DNA for the CDR3 is TGTGCCAGCAGCTTAGAGCCAATTCAGCCCCAGCATTTT. Encoded protein: CASSLEPIQPQHF.